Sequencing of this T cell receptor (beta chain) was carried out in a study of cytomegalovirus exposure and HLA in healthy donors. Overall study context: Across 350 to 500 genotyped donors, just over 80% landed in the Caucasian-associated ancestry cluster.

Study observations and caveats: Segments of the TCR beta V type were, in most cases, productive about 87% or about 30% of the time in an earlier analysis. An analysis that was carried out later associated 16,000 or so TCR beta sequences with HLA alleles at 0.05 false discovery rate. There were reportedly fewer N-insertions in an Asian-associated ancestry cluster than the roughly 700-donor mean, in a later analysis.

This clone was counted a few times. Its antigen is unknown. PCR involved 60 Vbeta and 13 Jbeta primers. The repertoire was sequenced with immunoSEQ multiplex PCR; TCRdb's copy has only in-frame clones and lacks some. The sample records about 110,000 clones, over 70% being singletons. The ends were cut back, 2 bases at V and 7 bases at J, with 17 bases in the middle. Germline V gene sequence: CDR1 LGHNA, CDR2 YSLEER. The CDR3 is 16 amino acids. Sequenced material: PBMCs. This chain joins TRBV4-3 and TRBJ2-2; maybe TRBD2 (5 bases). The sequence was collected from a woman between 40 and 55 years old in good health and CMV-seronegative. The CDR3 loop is CASSQSGPPGIGELFF. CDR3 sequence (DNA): TGCGCCAGCAGCCAATCTGGCCCCCCGGGAATCGGGGAGCTGTTTTTT.